This T cell receptor (beta chain) was captured by sequencing in a study of T cell responses to AZD1222 COVID-19 vaccine. Study-wide background: Some second doses came at about 4 weeks and others at about 12 weeks; these were pooled. Whole-study results and caveats: Donors, mostly white British, included more females; clonal diversity was possibly underestimated. CD4 TCRs linked to vaccination spanned spike, dominating at 160-218 and 743-854. Spike-specific TCR repertoires showed rising breadth and depth after two AZD1222 doses.

The CDR3 length is 14 residues. Germline loops: CDR1 LNHDA, CDR2 SQIVND (reference sequence). V was clipped by 7 bases and J by 5 bases, with 17 bases between them. Regarding this clone: Antigen: not known.

Profiling relied on immunoSEQ multiplex PCR, and the TCRdb table lists in-frame clones only, not all of them. The repertoire holds roughly 140,000 clones, 85% to 95% seen once, with 1.5% to 2% in the top ten. The chain uses TRBV19 and TRBJ2-5, with D unresolved. The TCR comes from an adult in good health. The source was peripheral blood, collected on day 0 of AZD1222 vaccination. The CDR3 spells CASIILQSGETQYF. The CDR3, as DNA: TGTGCCAGTATCATACTCCAATCCGGGGAGACCCAGTACTTC.